This T cell receptor (beta chain) is from a study of T cell repertoires in cytomegalovirus infection. The table lists this clonotype with a few counts. Its antigen is not known. The junction differs from germline at one of its ends, possibly a read error. MiXCR, run by TCRdb on the reads, gives a single entry per CDR3 protein. This repertoire shows 900,000 to 950,000 distinct CDR3 sequences, around 30% found once; its top ten account for about an eighth. Germline assignment: CDR1 MNHNS and CDR2 SASEGT. The CDR3 has 11 amino acids. The sequencing here drew on cultured CD8+ T cells from PBMCs, taken from culture after CMV antigen stimulation. The chain is built from TRBV6-1 and TRBJ1-4; D is unclear. This TCR was sampled from a human donor in good health (CMV status not recorded). Some clones in this sample may be carry-over from other donors' samples. The DNA of the CDR3 is TGCGTGGCAGCAACTAATGAAAAACTGTTTTTT. As protein: CVAATNEKLFF.